This entry concerns a single T cell receptor (beta chain). This entry belongs to a study of blood T cell repertoires in COVID-19. Original data processing: Cell counts per sample came from amplifying reference gene primers. Measured with immunoSEQ multiplex PCR; TCRdb has only the in-frame clones, and not every one. The DNA was the basis for D and trimming; V, J and clone size are from that table. The data contain approximately 290,000 clones, 80% to 85% of them singletons. Germline CDR1 reads SGHRS; CDR2 reads YFSETQ. Trimming took off 0 bases at V and 2 bases at J, with 9 bases between the two ends. The length of the CDR3 is 14 residues.

What was sequenced was peripheral blood. This receptor was taken from a person in their 70s with COVID-19, enrolled during active disease. J is TRBJ2-7 and V is TRBV5-1; no definite D call. The CDR3: CASSLAVPPYEQYF. CDR3 nucleotides: TGCGCCAGCAGCTTGGCGGTCCCGCCCTACGAGCAGTACTTC.